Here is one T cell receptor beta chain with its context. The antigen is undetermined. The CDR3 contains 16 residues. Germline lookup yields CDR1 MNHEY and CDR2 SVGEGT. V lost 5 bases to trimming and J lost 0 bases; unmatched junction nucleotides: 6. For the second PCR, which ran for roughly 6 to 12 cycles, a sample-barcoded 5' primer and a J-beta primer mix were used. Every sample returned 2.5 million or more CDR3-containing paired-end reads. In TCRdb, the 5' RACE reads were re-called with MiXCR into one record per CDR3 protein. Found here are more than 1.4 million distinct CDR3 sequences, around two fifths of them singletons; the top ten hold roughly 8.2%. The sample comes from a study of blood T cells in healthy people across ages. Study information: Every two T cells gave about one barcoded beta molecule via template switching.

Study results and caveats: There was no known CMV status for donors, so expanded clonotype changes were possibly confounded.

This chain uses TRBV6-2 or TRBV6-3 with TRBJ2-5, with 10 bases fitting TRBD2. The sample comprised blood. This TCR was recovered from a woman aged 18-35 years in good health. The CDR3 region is CASSPLAGAYQETQYF. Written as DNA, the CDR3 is TGTGCCAGCAGTCCTCTAGCGGGGGCGTACCAAGAGACCCAGTACTTC.